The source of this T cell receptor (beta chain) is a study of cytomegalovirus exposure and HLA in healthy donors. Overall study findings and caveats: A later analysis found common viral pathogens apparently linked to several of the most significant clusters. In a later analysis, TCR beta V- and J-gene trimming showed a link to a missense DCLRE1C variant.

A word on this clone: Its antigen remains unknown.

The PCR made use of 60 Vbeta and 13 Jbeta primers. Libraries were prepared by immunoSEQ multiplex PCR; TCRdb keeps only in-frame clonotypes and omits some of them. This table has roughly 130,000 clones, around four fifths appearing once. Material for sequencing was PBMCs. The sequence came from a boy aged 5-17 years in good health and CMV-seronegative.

CDR3 sequence: CASKAGGTETQYF. As DNA, the CDR3 is TGCGCCAGCAAAGCGGGAGGGACGGAGACCCAGTACTTC. The chain couples TRBV10-2 to TRBJ2-5, with 10 bases lining up with TRBD2. The CDR3 consists of 13 residues. V lost 7 bases to trimming and J lost 5 bases; unmatched junction nucleotides: 4. Germline V CDR1 and CDR2: WSHSY, SAAADI.